This T cell receptor beta chain came from a study of shared clonotypes between healthy human individuals. The CDR3 sequence is 14 residues long. CDR1 and CDR2 from the germline V gene are SNHLY and FYNNEI. Trimming cost V 6 bases and J 1 base, with 12 bases left between them. Profiled with immunoSEQ multiplex PCR; TCRdb holds only in-frame clones, not every one. Here the sample spans about 2.3 million clones, 93% being singletons. The clonotype originates from a young man in good health. Some clones in this sample may be carry-over from other donors' samples. Sequencing was done on a sample of naive CD4+ T cells from PBMCs. Subset denoted: CD45RA+ positively selected. The V gene is TRBV2, the J gene TRBJ1-1, with a weak D call TRBD1 (6 bases). CDR3 amino acids: CASRRGQGNTEAFF. CDR3 DNA: TGTGCCAGCAGACGGGGGCAGGGGAACACTGAAGCTTTCTTT. The entire variable domain, with the rest obtained from reference TRBV2 and TRBJ1-1, is as follows: EPEVTQTPSHQVTQMGQEVILRCVPISNHLYFYWYRQILGQKVEFLVSFYNNEISEKSEIFDDQFSVERPDGSNFTLKIRSTKLEDSAMYFCASRRGQGNTEAFFGQGTRLTVV.